Following are 24 T cell receptor beta chains from one sample sequenced in a study of a mutant IDH1 vaccine in newly diagnosed glioma. Regarding time point: week 35, safety follow-up. Each vaccine dose was 300 ug of mutant IDH1 20-mer peptide, with topical imiquimod. Clones were sequenced by immunoSEQ multiplex PCR, and TCRdb holds only the in-frame ones, with some missing. Of tens of thousands of clones in the sample, 81% were seen once. Antigen specificity for these receptors is unknown. The starting material was PBMCs, obtained from a glioma patient whose treatment included an IDH1 peptide vaccine. Receptor source: a woman aged 40 to 49 with glioma. Some clones in this sample may be carry-over from other donors' samples.

The rearrangement links TRBV29-1 to TRBJ2-1, with TRBD1 matching over 9 bases. The CDR3 is 17 residues long. V dropped 0 bases and J dropped 3; count of bases not matched to a gene: 9. Germline-derived CDR1 and CDR2 are SQVTM and ANQGSEA. Written as DNA, the CDR3 is TGCAGCGTTGAAGATTCGGGTAGGACAGGGGTCTACAATGAGCAGTTCTTC. Encoded protein: CSVEDSGRTGVYNEQFF.

J is TRBJ1-5 and V is TRBV6-7; D unclear. TRBV6-7 is an ORF; its function is uncertain. Trimming pared 11 bases from V and 6 bases from J, leaving 8 bases between. The CDR3 consists of 10 residues. CDR3 nucleotides: TGTGCCCCCCCGAGTCAGCCCCAGCATTTT. Encoded protein: CAPPSQPQHF.

The J gene is TRBJ2-1, the V gene TRBV4-1, with TRBD1 matching over 8 bases. Germline CDR1 and CDR2: MGHRA and YSYEKL. V lost 6 bases and J lost 2; bases outside the gene matches: 6. The length of the CDR3 is 15 residues. CDR3 protein: CASSGGTGPYNEQFF. DNA of the CDR3: TGCGCCAGCAGTGGGGGGACAGGCCCCTACAATGAGCAGTTCTTC.

J is TRBJ1-5 and V is TRBV5-8; no reliable D call. The CDR3 has 12 amino acids. Germline-derived CDR1 and CDR2 are SGHTS and YDEGEE. Deletions cut 3 bases from V and 4 bases from J, with 5 bases between. In nucleotides, the CDR3 is TGTGCCAGCAGCTCTGAAAATCAGCCCCAGCATTTT. Encoded protein: CASSSENQPQHF.

This rearrangement joins TRBV14 to TRBJ1-1; D gene unclear. In germline, CDR1 is SGHDN, CDR2 FVKESK. V was cut by 0 bases and J by 5 bases, with 7 bases left in between. This CDR3 has 13 residues. This CDR3 is CASSQDLGTEAFF. The CDR3 coding sequence is TGTGCCAGCAGCCAAGATCTCGGGACTGAAGCTTTCTTT.

The J gene is TRBJ1-1, the V gene TRBV28, with no clear D. V shed 10 bases and J shed 1 base, with 25 bases lying between them. The germline V gene has CDR1 MDHEN and CDR2 SYDVKM. The CDR3 contains 17 residues. The CDR3 spells CATWSQDPTEENTEAFF. The CDR3 coding sequence is TGTGCCACCTGGTCCCAAGACCCCACGGAGGAGAACACTGAAGCTTTCTTT.

This clone is categorized as medium-sized. This chain links TRBV7-9 with TRBJ2-3, with D perhaps matching TRBD2 (6 bases). V was clipped by 5 bases and J by 8 bases, with 17 bases between them. The CDR3 loop spans 14 amino acids. The germline V gene encodes CDR1 SEHNR and CDR2 FQNEAQ (reference sequence). The CDR3 loop reads CASSQATRFATQYF. Written as DNA, the CDR3 is TGTGCCAGCAGCCAAGCGACTAGGTTCGCTACGCAGTATTTT.

This rearrangement joins TRBV7-9 to TRBJ1-2; D is uncertain. In germline, CDR1 is SEHNR, CDR2 FQNEAQ (reference sequence). There are 16 residues in the CDR3. V shed 6 bases and J shed 4 bases, with 21 bases lying between them. The CDR3 coding sequence is TGTGCCAGCAGGCACCTTTTTTCCAGCCACCTCTATGGCTACACCTTC. This sequence encodes CASRHLFSSHLYGYTF. The whole variable domain, remainder taken from reference TRBV7-9 and TRBJ1-2, is DTGVSQNPRHKITKRGQNVTFRCDPISEHNRLYWYRQTLGQGPEFLTYFQNEAQLEKSRLLSDRFSAERPKGSFSTLEIQRTEQGDSAMYLCASRHLFSSHLYGYTFGSGTRLTVV.

The chain couples TRBV4-1 to TRBJ2-7; 8 nucleotides line up with TRBD2. The V gene's germline CDR1 is MGHRA and CDR2 YSYEKL. This CDR3 comprises 15 residues. V lost 1 base to trimming and J lost 4 bases; unmatched junction nucleotides: 6. CDR3 sequence (DNA): TGCGCCAGCAGCCAAGTGGTAGCGGGATCTTACGAGCAGTACTTC. It codes for CASSQVVAGSYEQYF.

The V gene is TRBV11-2, the J gene TRBJ1-4; D is perhaps TRBD1 (5 bases). The CDR3 is made up of 15 amino acids. Trimming took off 0 bases at V and 5 bases at J, with 10 bases between the two ends. Germline V gene data show CDR1 as SGHAT and CDR2 as FQNNGV. Written as DNA, the CDR3 is TGTGCCAGCAGCTTAGACGGGGGAAAAAATGAAAAACTGTTTTTT. Translating it yields CASSLDGGKNEKLFF.

The V gene is TRBV6-1, the J gene TRBJ1-1; TRBD1 might be the D (5 bases). V was shortened by 5 bases and J by 8 bases, with 12 bases between the two germline ends. The germline gives CDR1 MNHNS, CDR2 SASEGT. CDR3 length: 12 residues. CDR3 DNA: TGTGCCAGCAGTAGCAGGGAATTCGAAGCTTTCTTT. It specifies CASSSREFEAFF.

This chain uses TRBV25-1 with TRBJ1-6; D is possibly TRBD1 (5 bases). This CDR3 has 17 amino acids. Germline V gene sequence: CDR1 MGHDK, CDR2 SYGVNS. The V and J ends lost 3 bases and 0 bases respectively, with 12 bases between them. CDR3 sequence: CASSEGLQSSYNSPLHF. The CDR3, as DNA: TGTGCCAGCAGTGAGGGACTCCAGAGCTCCTATAATTCACCCCTCCACTTT.

The chain uses TRBV23-1 and TRBJ1-2; D not resolved. TRBV23-1 is reported as an ORF; its role is uncertain. The CDR3 runs 16 residues. V was cut by 2 bases and J by 4 bases, with 17 bases left in between. The CDR3 loop reads CASSQGQLGRPYGYTF. CDR3 coding DNA: TGCGCCAGCAGTCAAGGGCAACTCGGACGCCCCTATGGCTACACCTTC.

J is TRBJ2-1 and V is TRBV4-2, with D possibly being TRBD1 or TRBD2 (5 bases each). V lost 3 bases to trimming and J lost 7 bases, with 25 bases between them. The length of the CDR3 is 18 residues. Germline CDR1 and CDR2: LGHNA and YNFKEQ. This CDR3 reads CASSHLEMGRPTGNEQFF. The CDR3, as DNA: TGTGCCAGCAGCCATCTCGAAATGGGACGACCCACGGGGAATGAGCAGTTCTTC.

This clone was seen more than once but under ten times. The V gene is TRBV10-3, the J gene TRBJ1-4; D possibly corresponds to TRBD1 (6 bases). Looked up from germline, CDR1 is ENHRY and CDR2 is SYGVKD. Trimming stripped 2 bases from V and 4 bases from J, with 11 bases between. The length of the CDR3 is 15 residues. The CDR3 loop reads CAISEIQDSNEKLFF. The CDR3 DNA is TGTGCCATCAGTGAGATCCAGGACAGTAATGAAAAACTGTTTTTT.

The rearrangement links TRBV18 to TRBJ1-1; 7 positions agree with TRBD1. CDR1 KGHSH and CDR2 LQKENI come from the germline V gene. The CDR3 is 16 amino acids. With V trimmed by 2 bases and J by 2 bases, 8 bases remained unmatched. The CDR3: CASSPSYRDSNTEAFF. DNA of the CDR3: TGTGCCAGCTCACCAAGTTACCGGGACAGCAACACTGAAGCTTTCTTT.

This chain uses TRBV7-9 with TRBJ2-7, with 8 bases identical to TRBD2. CDR1 SEHNR and CDR2 FQNEAQ come from the germline V gene (reference sequence). The CDR3 extends over 14 amino acids. V lost 8 bases, J lost 4 bases, and 10 bases stayed unmatched. Here the CDR3 reads CASAPKREYYEQYF. In DNA form, the CDR3 reads TGTGCCAGCGCGCCCAAGCGGGAGTATTACGAGCAGTACTTC.

This clone was recorded once. V gene TRBV7-2 combines with J gene TRBJ1-5; 7 bases map to TRBD1. Germline loops: CDR1 SGHTA, CDR2 FQGNSA. The CDR3 is 15 amino acids. The J segment lost 4 bases and the V segment lost 4 bases, leaving 7 bases of the junction unmatched. The CDR3 spells CASSSRQGRNQPQHF. CDR3 nucleotides: TGTGCCAGCAGCTCCCGACAGGGCCGTAATCAGCCCCAGCATTTT.

By share of the sample, this clone is medium-sized. The chain links TRBV4-1 to TRBJ2-7; 9 bases line up with TRBD2. This CDR3 is 18 amino acids long. The germline CDR1 and CDR2 sequences are MGHRA and YSYEKL. Trimming removed 4 bases from V and 0 bases from J; junction bases left unmatched: 13. For the CDR3, the DNA is TGCGCCAGCAGCCTCCCGAGAACTAGCGGGCGTAACTCCTACGAGCAGTACTTC. It codes for CASSLPRTSGRNSYEQYF.

The rearrangement joins TRBV7-9 to TRBJ1-3; tentatively, D is TRBD1 (5 bases). The CDR3 totals 14 residues. CDR1 SEHNR and CDR2 FQNEAQ come from the germline V gene (reference sequence). The germline V and J ends were trimmed by 1 base and 7 bases, with 11 bases remaining between them. The CDR3 DNA is TGTGCCAGCAGCTTAGGTGCCAGGGTGAACACCATATATTTT. This translates into CASSLGARVNTIYF.

The rearrangement links TRBV19 to TRBJ1-2, with D maybe TRBD1 (6 bases). Germline CDR1 is LNHDA and CDR2 is SQIVND (reference sequence). V lost 4 bases to trimming and J lost 8 bases, with 11 bases between them. The CDR3 loop spans 12 amino acids. The CDR3 region is CASSRGHLGYTF. The CDR3, as DNA: TGTGCCAGTAGTAGGGGACATCTCGGCTACACCTTC.

The chain employs TRBV7-9 and TRBJ1-5, with 7 bases fitting TRBD1. The ends lost 2 bases at V and 8 bases at J; junction bases unmatched: 12. This CDR3 is 16 amino acids long. Germline V gene data show CDR1 as SEHNR and CDR2 as FQNEAQ (reference sequence). CDR3 protein: CASSLFKGARPEPQHF. The CDR3 DNA sequence: TGTGCCAGCAGCTTATTCAAGGGGGCGCGGCCGGAGCCCCAGCATTTT.

This chain joins TRBV2 and TRBJ1-2, with a tentative D call TRBD1 (5 bases). This CDR3 has 12 residues. The V gene lost 5 bases and the J gene lost 8 bases, with 12 bases spanning the gap. Germline lookup yields CDR1 SNHLY and CDR2 FYNNEI. The CDR3 here is CASSLSRGGYTF. CDR3 nucleotide sequence: TGTGCCAGCAGTCTATCACGGGGCGGCTACACCTTC. Variable domain in full (rest from reference TRBV2 and TRBJ1-2): EPEVTQTPSHQVTQMGQEVILRCVPISNHLYFYWYRQILGQKVEFLVSFYNNEISEKSEIFDDQFSVERPDGSNFTLKIRSTKLEDSAMYFCASSLSRGGYTFGSGTRLTVV.

Here the CDR3 DNA reads TGTGCCAGCAGGGCGAGACAGGGTCCAGAGACCCAGTACTTC. Amino acids: CASRARQGPETQYF. The chain recombines TRBV7-9 with TRBJ2-5; 7 bases line up with TRBD1. The CDR3 consists of 14 residues. V shed 6 bases, J shed 4 bases, and the junction held 8 bases outside the gene matches. Per germline, CDR1 SEHNR and CDR2 FQNEAQ (reference sequence). Supplemented by reference TRBV7-9 and TRBJ2-5, the full variable domain reads DTGVSQNPRHKITKRGQNVTFRCDPISEHNRLYWYRQTLGQGPEFLTYFQNEAQLEKSRLLSDRFSAERPKGSFSTLEIQRTEQGDSAMYLCASRARQGPETQYFGPGTRLLVL.